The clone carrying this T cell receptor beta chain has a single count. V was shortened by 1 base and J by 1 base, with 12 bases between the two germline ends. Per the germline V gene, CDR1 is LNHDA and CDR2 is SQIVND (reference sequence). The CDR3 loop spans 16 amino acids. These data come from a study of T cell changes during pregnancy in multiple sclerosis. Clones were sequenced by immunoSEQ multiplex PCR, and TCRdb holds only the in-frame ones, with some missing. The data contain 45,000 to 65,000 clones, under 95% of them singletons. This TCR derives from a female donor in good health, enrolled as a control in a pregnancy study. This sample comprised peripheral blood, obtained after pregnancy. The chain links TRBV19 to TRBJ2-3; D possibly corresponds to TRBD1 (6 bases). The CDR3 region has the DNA TGTGCCAGTAGTATAGCTATACAGGGTGGCACAGATACGCAGTATTTT. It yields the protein CASSIAIQGGTDTQYF.